These T cell receptor beta chains were read from a single sample in a study of T cells in localized non-small cell lung cancer. Sequenced by immunoSEQ multiplex PCR; TCRdb stores in-frame clones only, minus some. Here the sample spans approximately 49,000 clones, approximately 75% being singletons. The starting material was peripheral blood, obtained before any cancer treatment. The receptors stem from a man aged 35-69 years with stage I squamous cell lung carcinoma. Both conserved end residues are part of each CDR3. D genes are given only for firm matches. A clone size is listed for some rows: how often the clone was seen (once, few, many), or a class if it is expanded.

TRBD1,TRBJ2-1,-,TRBV11-2,TGTGCCAGCAGCCCCTACGACAGGGGCTTCTCCTACAATGAGCAGTTCTTC,CASSPYDRGFSYNEQFF
-,TRBJ2-1,-,TRBV19,TGTGCCAGTAGGCCCGGAGGCCTATACAATGAGCAGTTCTTC,CASRPGGLYNEQFF
-,TRBJ1-2,few,TRBV20-1,TGCAGTGTTGCAGACTATGGCTACACCTTC,CSVADYGYTF
-,TRBJ2-3,-,TRBV19,TGTGCCAGTAGTCCGGGGCCAGATACGCAGTATTTT,CASSPGPDTQYF
-,TRBJ2-3,-,TRBV9,TGTGCCAGCAGCGTAGAAGGGGGTTATCCAGCAGATACGCAGTATTTT,CASSVEGGYPADTQYF
-,TRBJ1-1,-,TRBV6-5,TGTGCCAGCAGTTACTCCGGGACAATCATCAGGGAAGCTTTCTTT,CASSYSGTIIREAFF
-,TRBJ1-3,-,TRBV7-8,TGTGCCAGCAGCACGGAGCTGATGGGATCTGGAAACACCATATATTTT,CASSTELMGSGNTIYF
TRBD1,TRBJ2-7,once,TRBV9,TGTGCCAGCAGCGAGGGCTCGGGACAGCCCTACGAGCAGTACTTC,CASSEGSGQPYEQYF
-,TRBJ1-2,-,TRBV28,TGTGCCAGCACCCTAAGAGGAGTGGATGGCTACACCTTC,CASTLRGVDGYTF
TRBD2,TRBJ2-1,-,TRBV5-1,TGCGCCAGCAGCTCGGGCGGGGGGCAGAATGAGCAGTTCTTC,CASSSGGGQNEQFF
-,TRBJ1-2,few,TRBV30,TGTGCCTGGAGTGTACTGGGGAATGGCTACACCTTC,CAWSVLGNGYTF
TRBD2,TRBJ2-7,medium-sized,TRBV7-6,TGTGCCAGCAGCCCCAGCGGGGGGGCCTACGAGCAGTACTTC,CASSPSGGAYEQYF
-,TRBJ2-1,-,TRBV19,TGTGCCAGTAGCTTAGGCGCGGGGGCGGGATGGGGCCCGTGGTTCTTC,CASSLGAGAGWGPWFF
TRBD1,TRBJ1-6,few,TRBV30,TGTGCCTGGAGTGGACAGGGGTCGGGTTCACCCCTCCACTTT,CAWSGQGSGSPLHF
TRBD1,TRBJ1-1,-,TRBV28,TGTGCCAGCACCCTGGGGGGACAGGGGGTAGGCACTGAAGCTTTCTTT,CASTLGGQGVGTEAFF
TRBD1,TRBJ2-7,-,TRBV4-3,TGCGCCAGCAGCCAAGTTGGACAGGGCTACGAGCAGTACTTC,CASSQVGQGYEQYF
-,TRBJ2-3,-,TRBV4-2,TGTGCCAGCAGCCAGGGGGACAGCACAGATACGCAGTATTTT,CASSQGDSTDTQYF
TRBD1,TRBJ2-5,-,TRBV6-5,TGTGCCAGCACCGAGACAGGGAGCGAGACCCAGTACTTC,CASTETGSETQYF
-,TRBJ1-2,-,TRBV9,TGTGCCAGCAGCCCCGCGGGAGACTATGGCTACACCTTC,CASSPAGDYGYTF
TRBD1,TRBJ2-2,once,TRBV7-2,TGTGCCAGCAGTTTCACTACCGGGACAGGGGTCACCGGGGAGCTGTTTTTT,CASSFTTGTGVTGELFF
-,TRBJ2-1,-,TRBV10-1,TGCGCCAGCAGTGAACCCCCAGCCGGGGTTCGTTGGGACAATGAGCAGTTCTTC,CASSEPPAGVRWDNEQFF
-,TRBJ2-1,few,TRBV7-9,TGTGCCAGCAGCTTAGTTATGGGCAGCTCGAGCTCCTACAATGAGCAGTTCTTC,CASSLVMGSSSSYNEQFF
-,TRBJ1-1,many,TRBV2,TGTGCCGGCGTGAAGGGCACTGAAGCTTTCTTT,CAGVKGTEAFF
-,TRBJ1-2,few,TRBV27,TGTGCCAGCAGTTTAAAAGGGACACATAACTATGGCTACACCTTC,CASSLKGTHNYGYTF
-,TRBJ1-1,-,TRBV7-9,TGTGCCAGCAGCTCCCCGGGCCACACTGAAGCTTTCTTT,CASSSPGHTEAFF
TRBD1,TRBJ2-3,-,TRBV28,TGTGCCACGAACAGGGGCCAGAGCACAGATACGCAGTATTTT,CATNRGQSTDTQYF
-,TRBJ2-5,-,TRBV7-6,TGTGCCAGCAGCTTAGGGTATAGGGGGGCAGACCAAGAGACCCAGTACTTC,CASSLGYRGADQETQYF
-,TRBJ2-3,-,TRBV6-1,TGTGCCAGCAGTGCCCTATTAGATACGCAGTATTTT,CASSALLDTQYF
-,TRBJ1-1,-,TRBV27,TGTGCCAGCAGTTTAAAGGTGGGGAGTGAAGCTTTCTTT,CASSLKVGSEAFF
-,TRBJ1-2,-,TRBV4-1,TGCGCCAGCAGCCAAGGAACAGCCTCTAACTATGGCTACACCTTC,CASSQGTASNYGYTF
TRBD2,TRBJ2-2,-,TRBV7-3,TGTGCCAGCAGCTCCCCGGGTAGCGGGCCCCGGGACGGGGAGCTGTTTTTT,CASSSPGSGPRDGELFF
-,TRBJ2-7,-,TRBV6-5,TGTGCCAGCAGAGACTACTACGAGCAGTACTTC,CASRDYYEQYF
TRBD1,TRBJ1-5,-,TRBV7-2,TGTGCCAGCAGCTTCAGGGGGCCGGGTCAGCCCCAGCATTTT,CASSFRGPGQPQHF
-,TRBJ1-2,-,TRBV30,TGTGCCTGGACGAGGGCAGGGGATCCTACTAACTATGGCTACACCTTC,CAWTRAGDPTNYGYTF
TRBD1,TRBJ1-1,-,TRBV6-6,TGTGCCAGCAGTTCCCGGGGACAGGTCACTGAAGCTTTCTTT,CASSSRGQVTEAFF
TRBD1,TRBJ2-5,few,TRBV5-1,TGCGCCAGCAGCCCGGGGACAGGGGGGTACCAAGAGACCCAGTACTTC,CASSPGTGGYQETQYF
TRBD1,TRBJ1-1,-,TRBV6-1,TGTGCCAGCAGTGGACAGGGGAAGGCTGAAGCTTTCTTT,CASSGQGKAEAFF
TRBD1,TRBJ1-2,-,TRBV28,TGTGCCAGCAGTCACGGGACAGACCTGCTAGGGGACACCTTC,CASSHGTDLLGDTF
TRBD2,TRBJ2-1,-,TRBV7-2,TGTGCCAGCAGCTCGCCGGGACTAGCGGCCCATCCGACTGATGAGCAGTTCTTC,CASSSPGLAAHPTDEQFF
TRBD2,TRBJ2-1,-,TRBV6-5,TGTGCCAGCAGCAATCTAGCGGAATACAATGAGCAGTTCTTC,CASSNLAEYNEQFF
TRBD1,TRBJ2-1,-,TRBV5-1,TGCGCCAGCAGCCTAGGACAGGGTTTCGGCAATGAGCAGTTCTTC,CASSLGQGFGNEQFF
TRBD1,TRBJ1-1,few,TRBV6-5,TGTGCCAGCAGTCGAGACAGGGACCCGAACACTGAAGCTTTCTTT,CASSRDRDPNTEAFF
-,TRBJ2-1,-,TRBV5-1,TGCGCCAGCAGTTCGGCCGGGACCTCCTACAATGAGCAGTTCTTC,CASSSAGTSYNEQFF
TRBD1,TRBJ2-7,-,TRBV15,TGTGCCACCAGCAGCCAGGGACAGGGCTACGAGCAGTACTTC,CATSSQGQGYEQYF
-,TRBJ1-1,-,TRBV18,TGTGCCAGCTCACCCGAGCAGGGGAGGAACACTGAAGCTTTCTTT,CASSPEQGRNTEAFF
TRBD1,TRBJ1-2,-,TRBV27,TGTGCCAGCAGTTCAACTTCACAGGGGACGAGGGGCTACACCTTC,CASSSTSQGTRGYTF
TRBD1,TRBJ1-2,-,TRBV29-1,TGCAGCGTCCCGGACAGGGAGGCCATCTTC,CSVPDREAIF
TRBD1,TRBJ2-5,-,TRBV13,TGTGCCAGCAGCTCCAGATCCCGGGAACAGGGGGTACAGACCCAGTACTTC,CASSSRSREQGVQTQYF
TRBD1,TRBJ2-7,-,TRBV11-3,TGTGCCAGCAGCACACTTGAAGCCCGGGACAGATCCTACGAGCAGTACTTC,CASSTLEARDRSYEQYF
TRBD1,TRBJ1-1,-,TRBV9,TGTGCCAGCAGCCCTCGGACAGGAGGCCGTTTCGGCACTGAAGCTTTCTTT,CASSPRTGGRFGTEAFF
TRBD1,TRBJ1-2,-,TRBV27,TGTGCCAGCAGTGACAATGTGGACAGGGGGCTTGGCTATGGCTACACCTTC,CASSDNVDRGLGYGYTF
TRBD1,TRBJ1-5,-,TRBV7-8,TGTGCCAGCAGCTCGGCCCTCGGACAGGGCGCTGGGCCCCAGCATTTT,CASSSALGQGAGPQHF
-,TRBJ1-1,few,TRBV6-1,TGTGCCAGCAATCCCCTCATGAACACTGAAGCTTTCTTT,CASNPLMNTEAFF